This record covers a single TCR beta chain. The entry originates in a study of blood T cell repertoires in COVID-19. Study summary: The United States, Italy and Spain were the sources of the acute and convalescent COVID-19 samples. T cells, B-cell-depleted T cells, or PBMCs provided the cDNA or gDNA that served as material.

Trimming left V 2 bases short and J 11 bases short, with 13 bases between. The CDR3 sequence is 13 residues long. Germline V lookup: CDR1 SGHRS, CDR2 YFSETQ. Authors' methods: Nucleated cell number was recorded as an estimate derived from reference gene primer amplification. The repertoire was sequenced with immunoSEQ multiplex PCR; TCRdb's copy has only in-frame clones and lacks some. D and trimming were read from the DNA, whereas the V and J calls and clone size are those reported in that table. The top ten clones hold around 3.6% of a sample with about 130,000 clones, 80% to 90% of them seen once.

Source material: peripheral blood. This sequence originates from a woman aged 55-70 years with acute or convalescent COVID-19. The V and J genes are TRBV5-1 and TRBJ1-4, with D possibly being TRBD1 (5 bases). Written as DNA, the CDR3 is TGCGCCAGCAGCTTAGCAGGGTACTCTAAACTGTTTTTT. Translated: CASSLAGYSKLFF.